Below, 12 T cell receptor beta chains from the same sample are listed, as sequenced in a study of blood T cell repertoires in COVID-19. The method was immunoSEQ multiplex PCR; TCRdb's version includes in-frame clones alone and lacks a portion of them. The sample includes under 200,000 clones, 88% of them seen just once. The sample taken for sequencing was peripheral blood. The receptors originated from a man aged 35-49 years with active or convalescent COVID-19.

This chain links TRBV27 with TRBJ2-7; 10 bases fit TRBD1. The CDR3 extends over 15 amino acids. The V gene's germline CDR1 is MNHEY and CDR2 SMNVEV (reference sequence). V shed 2 bases and J 5 bases; nucleotides not matched to a gene: 6. Here the CDR3 reads CASSLRGTGDHEQYF. The CDR3 DNA follows: TGTGCCAGCAGTTTAAGGGGGACAGGGGACCACGAGCAGTACTTC.

This chain uses TRBV5-1 with TRBJ2-1, with 10 bases lining up with TRBD1. Trimming removed 4 bases from V and 7 bases from J; junction bases left unmatched: 5. The CDR3 sequence is 14 residues long. Germline CDR1 SGHRS, CDR2 YFSETQ. CDR3 sequence: CASSVGQGVNEQFF. As DNA, the CDR3 is TGCGCCAGCAGCGTAGGACAGGGGGTGAATGAGCAGTTCTTC.

This chain joins TRBV28 and TRBJ1-2; D might be TRBD1 (6 bases). Germline V CDR1 and CDR2: MDHEN, SYDVKM. V was clipped by 2 bases and J by 0 bases, with 13 bases between them. This CDR3 region has 16 residues. CDR3 nucleotides: TGTGCCAGCAGTTTAACGGGGAGGGGGTCTAACTATGGCTACACCTTC. It codes for CASSLTGRGSNYGYTF.

The V gene is TRBV28, the J gene TRBJ1-1; D perhaps matches TRBD1 (6 bases). The V gene lost 4 bases and the J gene lost 1 base, with 13 bases spanning the gap. CDR3 size: 15 residues. Germline values: CDR1 MDHEN, CDR2 SYDVKM. The CDR3: CASSSLQGKNTEAFF. The CDR3 DNA sequence: TGTGCCAGCAGTTCCTTACAGGGCAAGAACACTGAAGCTTTCTTT.

This chain connects TRBV11-3 to TRBJ1-6; no clear D. Germline lookup yields CDR1 SGHNT and CDR2 YENEEA. This CDR3 comprises 13 residues. Trimming cost V 1 base and J 9 bases, with 7 bases left between them. The CDR3 region is CASSLGEGSPLHF. For the CDR3, the DNA is TGTGCCAGCAGCTTAGGGGAGGGTTCACCCCTCCACTTT.

The chain links TRBV4-1 to TRBJ2-7, with TRBD2 as a possible D gene (6 bases). There are 15 residues in the CDR3. Trimming removed 0 bases from V and 6 bases from J, with 15 bases in between. CDR1 and CDR2 from the germline V gene are MGHRA and YSYEKL. The CDR3 here is CASSQERERHFEQYF. CDR3 DNA: TGCGCCAGCAGCCAAGAACGGGAGAGACACTTCGAGCAGTACTTC.

The rearrangement uses TRBV10-3 and TRBJ1-1; maybe TRBD1 (5 bases). Germline lookup yields CDR1 ENHRY and CDR2 SYGVKD. CDR3 length: 12 residues. V lost 10 bases and J lost 4, with 13 bases in between. CDR3 in amino acids: CATLGGITEAFF. The CDR3 DNA reads TGTGCCACCCTGGGGGGGATCACTGAAGCTTTCTTT.

The chain couples TRBV2 to TRBJ2-7; 13 bases line up with TRBD2. Germline trimming cut 4 bases from V and 6 bases from J; bases unmatched to any gene: 9. The CDR3 has 16 residues. Germline V CDR1 and CDR2: SNHLY, FYNNEI. The CDR3 bases are TGTGCCAGCAGTGTGGAGGTCGGGACTAGCGGGGTCGAGCAGTACTTC. This gives the protein CASSVEVGTSGVEQYF.

V gene TRBV5-4 combines with J gene TRBJ2-1; D is unresolved. The CDR3 sequence is 14 residues long. Looked up from germline, CDR1 is SGHNT and CDR2 is YYREEE (reference sequence). The ends were cut back, 1 base at V and 8 bases at J, with 13 bases in the middle. DNA for the CDR3: TGTGCCAGCAGCTTGTTGTCCCGTCGGGATGAGCAGTTCTTC. Encoded protein: CASSLLSRRDEQFF. Full variable domain (remainder filled in from reference TRBV5-4 and TRBJ2-1): ETGVTQSPTHLIKTRGQQVTLRCSSQSGHNTVSWYQQALGQGPQFIFQYYREEENGRGNFPPRFSGLQFPNYSSELNVNALELDDSALYLCASSLLSRRDEQFFGPGTRLTVL.

The genes are TRBV19 and TRBJ1-2; 7 bases map to TRBD1. The CDR3 extends over 14 amino acids. J was trimmed by 4 bases and V by 4 bases; bases with no gene match: 6. CDR1 is LNHDA, CDR2 SQIVND, per germline (reference sequence). The CDR3 DNA reads as TGTGCCAGTAGTACGACAGGGAATATCTATGGCTACACCTTC. Translated: CASSTTGNIYGYTF.

The V call is TRBV5-6, the J call TRBJ1-3; 7 bases agree with TRBD1. The CDR3 covers 15 residues. Germline lookup yields CDR1 SGHDT and CDR2 YYEEEE. The J segment lost 0 bases and the V segment lost 4 bases, leaving 4 bases of the junction unmatched. The DNA for the CDR3 is TGTGCCAGCAGCCCGACAGGGCCCTCTGGAAACACCATATATTTT. Amino acid sequence: CASSPTGPSGNTIYF. Full variable domain (missing parts from reference TRBV5-6 and TRBJ1-3): DAGVTQSPTHLIKTRGQQVTLRCSPKSGHDTVSWYQQALGQGPQFIFQYYEEEERQRGNFPDRFSGHQFPNYSSELNVNALLLGDSALYLCASSPTGPSGNTIYFGEGSWLTVV.

The chain uses TRBV7-9 and TRBJ1-1, with 9 nucleotides matching TRBD1. The V gene's germline CDR1 is SEHNR and CDR2 FQNEAQ (reference sequence). This CDR3 spans 16 amino acids. The V and J ends lost 6 bases and 4 bases, in that order; junction bases with no gene match: 12. CDR3 loop: CASRKGQGASGTEAFF. In DNA, the CDR3 is TGTGCCAGCAGAAAGGGACAGGGCGCGTCTGGCACTGAAGCTTTCTTT.